This T cell receptor beta chain was captured in a study of T cells after yellow fever vaccination. Study-level findings and limits: Clonotype sharing between CD4 and CD8 compartments was small. Re-detected after boosting: most primary clones, almost 98% of CD4 and 88% of CD8.

This CDR3 is built from 19 residues. Unmatched junction bases numbered 17, after V lost 6 bases and J lost 0 bases. This clonotype was seen a few times. The authors made TCR cDNA by 5'RACE template switching, adding a universal primer site and UMIs. TCRdb reprocessed the 5' RACE reads with MiXCR, giving one entry per CDR3 protein. The repertoire includes more than 50,000 distinct CDR3 sequences, about 5.6% of them detected once, and less than 40% sits in the top ten. This TCR derives from a man aged 18 to 29 who received the YFV17D yellow fever vaccine. This chain joins TRBV12-3 or TRBV12-4 and TRBJ2-4; the match to TRBD2 covers 7 bases. The source was PBMCs, either bulk or a sorted T-cell subset (CD4+, CD8+, memory, or dextramer-sorted; not recorded which), collected on the day of the yellow fever booster vaccination. The CDR3 spells CASRPPGGAGTLAKNIQYF. The DNA for the CDR3 is TGTGCCAGCAGACCCCCGGGGGGAGCGGGGACTCTAGCCAAAAACATTCAGTACTTC.